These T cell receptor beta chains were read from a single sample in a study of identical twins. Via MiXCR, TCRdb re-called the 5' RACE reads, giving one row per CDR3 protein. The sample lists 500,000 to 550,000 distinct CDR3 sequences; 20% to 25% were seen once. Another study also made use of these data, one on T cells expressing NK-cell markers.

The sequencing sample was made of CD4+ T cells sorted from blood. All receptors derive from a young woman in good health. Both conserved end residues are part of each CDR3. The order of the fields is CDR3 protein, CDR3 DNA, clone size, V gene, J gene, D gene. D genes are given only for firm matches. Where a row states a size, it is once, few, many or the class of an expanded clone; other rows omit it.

cdr3_aa: CASSAGLAGDEQYF
cdr3_nt: TGTGCCAGCAGTGCCGGACTAGCGGGAGACGAGCAGTACTTC
clone_size: .
v_call: TRBV2
j_call: TRBJ2-7
d_call: TRBD2

cdr3_aa: CASRSAGQEEQYF
cdr3_nt: TGTGCCAGCAGATCCGCCGGACAGGAAGAACAGTACTTC
clone_size: .
v_call: TRBV28
j_call: TRBJ2-7
d_call: TRBD1

cdr3_aa: CASSPVDSDLQETQYF
cdr3_nt: TGTGCCAGCTCACCGGTCGACAGCGACCTCCAAGAGACCCAGTACTTC
clone_size: .
v_call: TRBV18
j_call: TRBJ2-5
d_call: .

cdr3_aa: CSATRGEKLFF
cdr3_nt: TGCAGCGCCACCCGTGGGGAAAAACTGTTTTTT
clone_size: few
v_call: TRBV29-1
j_call: TRBJ1-4
d_call: .

cdr3_aa: CASSPRAVAGVYEQHF
cdr3_nt: TGTGCCAGCAGCCCTAGGGCTGTAGCGGGAGTATACGAGCAGCACTTC
clone_size: few
v_call: TRBV7-2
j_call: TRBJ2-7
d_call: TRBD2

cdr3_aa: CSAGQGSGEQYF
cdr3_nt: TGCAGCGCTGGACAGGGATCCGGCGAGCAGTACTTC
clone_size: .
v_call: TRBV29-1
j_call: TRBJ2-7
d_call: TRBD1

cdr3_aa: CASTRTGEADTQYF
cdr3_nt: TGTGCCAGCACCCGGACAGGGGAGGCCGATACGCAGTATTTT
clone_size: .
v_call: TRBV6-1
j_call: TRBJ2-3
d_call: TRBD1

cdr3_aa: CASSKARSSRSNEQFF
cdr3_nt: TGTGCCAGCAGCAAAGCGCGGTCGTCAAGAAGCAATGAGCAGTTCTTC
clone_size: .
v_call: TRBV21-1
j_call: TRBJ2-1
d_call: .

cdr3_aa: CSARARSTDTQYF
cdr3_nt: TGCAGTGCTAGAGCCCGGAGCACAGATACGCAGTATTTT
clone_size: few
v_call: TRBV20-1
j_call: TRBJ2-3
d_call: .

cdr3_aa: CASSLGRQGYEQFF
cdr3_nt: TGTGCCAGCAGCCTCGGTAGACAGGGTTATGAGCAGTTCTTC
clone_size: few
v_call: TRBV14
j_call: TRBJ2-1
d_call: TRBD1

cdr3_aa: CASSFTGRQFF
cdr3_nt: TGTGCCAGCAGTTTTACGGGCCGGCAGTTCTTC
clone_size: few
v_call: TRBV12-3/TRBV12-4
j_call: TRBJ2-1
d_call: .

cdr3_aa: CASSVGSLGTYEQYF
cdr3_nt: TGTGCCAGCAGCGTAGGGAGCTTGGGTACATACGAGCAGTACTTC
clone_size: .
v_call: TRBV9
j_call: TRBJ2-7
d_call: .

cdr3_aa: CASSSDSRVYEQYF
cdr3_nt: TGTGCCAGCAGCTCGGACTCGAGAGTCTACGAGCAGTACTTC
clone_size: few
v_call: TRBV12-3/TRBV12-4
j_call: TRBJ2-7
d_call: .

cdr3_aa: CASKHSGGGEQYF
cdr3_nt: TGTGCCAGCAAACATTCAGGGGGCGGAGAGCAGTACTTC
clone_size: .
v_call: TRBV7-2
j_call: TRBJ2-7
d_call: TRBD1

cdr3_aa: CSAGTGKAFF
cdr3_nt: TGCAGCGCCGGGACCGGTAAGGCTTTCTTT
clone_size: many
v_call: TRBV29-1
j_call: TRBJ1-1
d_call: .

cdr3_aa: CAISPSGTRGGEQYF
cdr3_nt: TGTGCCATCAGTCCAAGCGGGACCCGAGGGGGCGAGCAGTACTTC
clone_size: .
v_call: TRBV10-3
j_call: TRBJ2-7
d_call: .

cdr3_aa: CASSVDGQGEETQYF
cdr3_nt: TGTGCCAGCAGCGTAGACGGGCAGGGCGAAGAGACCCAGTACTTC
clone_size: few
v_call: TRBV9
j_call: TRBJ2-5
d_call: .

cdr3_aa: CSARGGGGVTTEAFF
cdr3_nt: TGCAGTGCTAGAGGAGGAGGAGGAGTCACCACTGAAGCTTTCTTT
clone_size: few
v_call: TRBV20-1
j_call: TRBJ1-1
d_call: .

cdr3_aa: CSARAGARREAFF
cdr3_nt: TGCAGTGCTAGGGCTGGGGCAAGGAGGGAAGCTTTCTTT
clone_size: .
v_call: TRBV20-1
j_call: TRBJ1-1
d_call: .

cdr3_aa: CASSPIGGGSNYGYTF
cdr3_nt: TGTGCCAGCAGCCCCATAGGGGGGGGCAGTAACTATGGCTACACCTTC
clone_size: .
v_call: TRBV6-1
j_call: TRBJ1-2
d_call: .

cdr3_aa: CATIAGGQRRRNEQFF
cdr3_nt: TGTGCCACTATAGCGGGAGGCCAACGTAGGCGGAATGAGCAGTTCTTC
clone_size: .
v_call: TRBV5-6
j_call: TRBJ2-1
d_call: TRBD2

cdr3_aa: CASSLAYRGETQYF
cdr3_nt: TGTGCCAGCAGTTTAGCCTACAGGGGAGAGACCCAGTACTTC
clone_size: many
v_call: TRBV12-3/TRBV12-4
j_call: TRBJ2-5
d_call: TRBD1

cdr3_aa: CASTPWASGNTGELFF
cdr3_nt: TGTGCCAGCACCCCATGGGCTAGCGGGAACACCGGGGAGCTGTTTTTT
clone_size: .
v_call: TRBV27
j_call: TRBJ2-2
d_call: TRBD2

cdr3_aa: CASSPDSWSYNEQFF
cdr3_nt: TGCGCCAGCAGCCCTGATAGCTGGAGCTACAATGAGCAGTTCTTC
clone_size: .
v_call: TRBV10-1
j_call: TRBJ2-1
d_call: .

cdr3_aa: CASSSGAASSYEQYF
cdr3_nt: TGTGCCAGCAGCTCCGGGGCGGCGAGCTCCTACGAGCAGTACTTC
clone_size: few
v_call: TRBV6-1
j_call: TRBJ2-7
d_call: .

cdr3_aa: CASSSFISNTEAFF
cdr3_nt: TGTGCCAGCAGCTCTTTTATCTCGAACACTGAAGCTTTCTTT
clone_size: .
v_call: TRBV7-2
j_call: TRBJ1-1
d_call: .

cdr3_aa: CATKTSGSSDTQYF
cdr3_nt: TGTGCCACCAAGACTAGCGGGAGTTCAGATACGCAGTATTTT
clone_size: .
v_call: TRBV6-1
j_call: TRBJ2-3
d_call: TRBD2

cdr3_aa: CASSSVWVYEQYF
cdr3_nt: TGTGCCAGCAGCTCGGTATGGGTCTACGAGCAGTACTTC
clone_size: .
v_call: TRBV7-9
j_call: TRBJ2-7
d_call: .

cdr3_aa: CASSQRGIQETQYF
cdr3_nt: TGTGCCAGCAGCCAGAGGGGAATCCAAGAGACCCAGTACTTC
clone_size: .
v_call: TRBV7-2
j_call: TRBJ2-5
d_call: .

cdr3_aa: CASSPQVVQETQYF
cdr3_nt: TGTGCCAGCAGCCCACAGGTAGTTCAAGAGACCCAGTACTTC
clone_size: few
v_call: TRBV2
j_call: TRBJ2-5
d_call: .

cdr3_aa: CASSPETGAFVYTF
cdr3_nt: TGTGCCAGCAGTCCAGAGACAGGGGCTTTTGTCTACACCTTC
clone_size: .
v_call: TRBV6-4
j_call: TRBJ1-2
d_call: TRBD1

cdr3_aa: CASSLLVLVEQYF
cdr3_nt: TGTGCCAGCAGCTTACTGGTATTGGTCGAGCAGTACTTC
clone_size: few
v_call: TRBV7-2
j_call: TRBJ2-7
d_call: .

cdr3_aa: CASSLDPSNQPQHF
cdr3_nt: TGCGCCAGCAGCTTGGACCCTAGCAATCAGCCCCAGCATTTT
clone_size: few
v_call: TRBV5-1
j_call: TRBJ1-5
d_call: .

cdr3_aa: CSASGGRATDTQYF
cdr3_nt: TGCAGTGCTAGCGGCGGGAGGGCCACAGATACGCAGTATTTT
clone_size: .
v_call: TRBV20-1
j_call: TRBJ2-3
d_call: TRBD2

cdr3_aa: CSAKVAGTSTDTQYF
cdr3_nt: TGCAGTGCTAAGGTGGCGGGGACTAGCACAGATACGCAGTATTTT
clone_size: few
v_call: TRBV20-1
j_call: TRBJ2-3
d_call: .

cdr3_aa: CASSPRGANTGELFF
cdr3_nt: TGTGCCAGCAGCCCCAGGGGGGCGAACACCGGGGAGCTGTTTTTT
clone_size: few
v_call: TRBV5-5
j_call: TRBJ2-2
d_call: .

cdr3_aa: CSAKPASSYNEQFF
cdr3_nt: TGCAGCGCAAAACCGGCTAGCTCCTACAATGAGCAGTTCTTC
clone_size: few
v_call: TRBV29-1
j_call: TRBJ2-1
d_call: .

cdr3_aa: CASSGPIRDSGGYTF
cdr3_nt: TGTGCCAGCAGCGGCCCCATCCGGGATTCGGGAGGCTACACCTTC
clone_size: .
v_call: TRBV7-8
j_call: TRBJ1-2
d_call: .

cdr3_aa: CATSRDIGETQYF
cdr3_nt: TGTGCCACCAGCAGAGATATCGGCGAGACCCAGTACTTC
clone_size: few
v_call: TRBV15
j_call: TRBJ2-5
d_call: .

cdr3_aa: CASSQEDSSNEQYF
cdr3_nt: TGCGCCAGCAGCCAAGAAGACAGCTCCAACGAGCAGTACTTC
clone_size: .
v_call: TRBV4-3
j_call: TRBJ2-7
d_call: .

cdr3_aa: CASTSYQGSADTQYF
cdr3_nt: TGTGCCAGCACCTCGTACCAGGGGTCCGCAGATACGCAGTATTTT
clone_size: few
v_call: TRBV6-1
j_call: TRBJ2-3
d_call: .

cdr3_aa: CSAPGAGQGRYEQYF
cdr3_nt: TGCAGTGCCCCCGGTGCCGGACAGGGGCGATACGAGCAGTACTTC
clone_size: .
v_call: TRBV20-1
j_call: TRBJ2-7
d_call: TRBD1

cdr3_aa: CASSHTGQADTQYF
cdr3_nt: TGTGCCAGCAGCCACACTGGACAGGCAGATACGCAGTATTTT
clone_size: .
v_call: TRBV13
j_call: TRBJ2-3
d_call: TRBD1

cdr3_aa: CSAFDTRGKNIQYF
cdr3_nt: TGCAGTGCTTTCGACACGAGGGGGAAAAACATTCAGTACTTC
clone_size: .
v_call: TRBV20-1
j_call: TRBJ2-4
d_call: .

cdr3_aa: CASSGAGLRGYEQYF
cdr3_nt: TGCGCCAGCAGCGGGGCGGGCTTAAGGGGCTACGAGCAGTACTTC
clone_size: .
v_call: TRBV5-1
j_call: TRBJ2-7
d_call: .

cdr3_aa: CASSSPRTSGGARSYNEQFF
cdr3_nt: TGCGCCAGCAGCTCTCCTCGGACTAGCGGGGGGGCACGCTCCTACAATGAGCAGTTCTTC
clone_size: few
v_call: TRBV5-1
j_call: TRBJ2-1
d_call: TRBD2

cdr3_aa: CASRPLGGASADIQYF
cdr3_nt: TGTGCCAGCAGACCTCTCGGGGGGGCTAGCGCGGACATTCAGTACTTC
clone_size: .
v_call: TRBV12-3/TRBV12-4
j_call: TRBJ2-4
d_call: TRBD2

cdr3_aa: CSALREEQYF
cdr3_nt: TGCAGTGCCCTCCGGGAGGAGCAGTACTTC
clone_size: .
v_call: TRBV20-1
j_call: TRBJ2-7
d_call: .

cdr3_aa: CASSRQGVDTQYF
cdr3_nt: TGTGCCAGCAGTCGACAGGGGGTTGATACGCAGTATTTT
clone_size: .
v_call: TRBV12-3/TRBV12-4
j_call: TRBJ2-3
d_call: TRBD1

cdr3_aa: CASSLGQGTFYGYTF
cdr3_nt: TGTGCCAGCAGCTTGGGGCAAGGGACCTTCTATGGCTACACCTTC
clone_size: .
v_call: TRBV5-5
j_call: TRBJ1-2
d_call: .

cdr3_aa: CASRRPSGRGEQFF
cdr3_nt: TGTGCCAGTAGGAGACCTAGCGGGAGGGGTGAGCAGTTCTTC
clone_size: .
v_call: TRBV19
j_call: TRBJ2-1
d_call: TRBD2